The next 27 T cell receptor beta chains were all read from a single sample in a study of T cells in Graves' hyperthyroidism and ophthalmopathy. From RNA transcripts, TCR beta CDR3 regions were amplified. An initial round of RT-PCR targeting the TCR CDR3 relied on the HTBI primer set. TCRdb itself ran the multiplex PCR reads through MiXCR, one entry per CDR3 protein. The table lists 450,000 to 600,000 distinct CDR3 sequences, about 14% of them singletons. Material for sequencing was blood. Receptors originate from a woman aged 40 to 50 with Graves' hyperthyroidism.

This clonotype showed up many times. V is TRBV7-8 and J is TRBJ2-2; no firm D call. Trimming took off 4 bases at V and 8 bases at J, with 8 bases between the two ends. Germline loops: CDR1 SGHVS, CDR2 FQNEAQ. The CDR3 is made up of 12 amino acids. The CDR3 loop is CASSWGTGELFF. In DNA form, the CDR3 reads TGTGCCAGCAGCTGGGGAACAGGGGAGCTGTTTTTT.

This clonotype was detected only a few times. V gene TRBV24-1 combines with J gene TRBJ2-3; D could derive from TRBD1 or TRBD2 (5 bases each). The CDR3 consists of 16 residues. The germline CDR1 and CDR2 sequences are KGHDR and SFDVKD. Deletions cut 3 bases from V and 4 bases from J, with 16 bases between. CDR3 coding DNA: TGTGCCACCAGTGATGCGAGAGGGGCGAGCGCAGATACGCAGTATTTT. Translating it yields CATSDARGASADTQYF.

This clonotype was observed at least ten times. This chain connects TRBV5-1 to TRBJ2-7, with TRBD2 identical over 7 bases. CDR3 length: 15 amino acids. The germline CDR1 and CDR2 sequences are SGHRS and YFSETQ. V was pared by 1 base and J by 5 bases, with 9 bases of the junction left unmatched. The CDR3, as DNA: TGCGCCAGCAGCTTGATTCCGGGAGGAGGAAACGAGCAGTACTTC. Amino acids: CASSLIPGGGNEQYF.

This clonotype was counted ten times or more. The rearrangement joins TRBV28 to TRBJ2-7; D ambiguous. Between the trimmed V and J ends, which lost 7 bases and 4 bases, there was a span of 8 bases. The CDR3 has 11 amino acids. Germline CDR1 and CDR2: MDHEN and SYDVKM. The CDR3 spells CASKATYEQYF. In nucleotides, the CDR3 is TGTGCCAGCAAGGCGACATACGAGCAGTACTTC.

V usage is TRBV6-2 or TRBV6-3 and J usage is TRBJ2-7; TRBD1 might be the D (5 bases). The V and J ends lost 7 bases and 5 bases respectively, with 12 bases between them. The CDR3 is 12 amino acids. Per germline, CDR1 MNHEY and CDR2 SVGEGT. The CDR3 is CASKRTINEQYF. The CDR3 DNA reads TGTGCCAGCAAGAGGACAATCAACGAGCAGTACTTC.

This clonotype was found a few times. A clone one base away is much larger, so this may be a read error. The chain combines TRBV3-1 with TRBJ2-1; D is possibly TRBD2 (5 bases). The better agreement between TRBJ2-7 and the DNA end casts doubt on the J call. CDR1 is LGHDT and CDR2 is YNNKEL in the germline V gene (reference sequence). The CDR3 runs to 16 residues. The CDR3: CASSHPYGLGYNEQYF. The CDR3 DNA is TGTGCCAGCAGCCATCCCTACGGACTGGGATACAATGAGCAGTACTTC.

The table lists this clonotype with a few counts. The CDR3 here is CAWSTGAGNTEAFF. In DNA form, the CDR3 reads TGTGCCTGGAGTACGGGGGCGGGGAACACTGAAGCTTTCTTT. This chain uses TRBV30 with TRBJ1-1; maybe TRBD1 (6 bases). Germline CDR1 is GTSNPN and CDR2 is SVGIG (reference sequence). V gave up 2 bases and J gave up 1 base, with 11 bases separating them. The CDR3 runs 14 residues.

This clonotype has at least ten counts. V usage is TRBV7-2 and J usage is TRBJ2-3; D uncertain. The CDR3 extends over 14 amino acids. V shed 1 base and J shed 4 bases, with 9 bases lying between them. From germline, CDR1 is SGHTA and CDR2 FQGNSA. This CDR3 reads CASSLGLKADTQYF. The CDR3 DNA reads TGTGCCAGCAGCTTAGGCTTGAAGGCAGATACGCAGTATTTT.

In its sample, this clonotype was seen many times. The genes are TRBV6-1 and TRBJ2-5, with D possibly being TRBD1 (6 bases). The V end was cut by 6 bases, the J end by 0 bases, with 11 bases between. The CDR3 length is 14 residues. Germline V gene data show CDR1 as MNHNS and CDR2 as SASEGT. This CDR3 is CASSLGQNQETQYF. CDR3 in DNA: TGTGCCAGCAGCCTAGGACAGAACCAAGAGACCCAGTACTTC.

This clonotype appeared many times. The rearrangement joins TRBV30 to TRBJ1-1, with D hard to call. Germline V lookup: CDR1 GTSNPN, CDR2 SVGIG (reference sequence). The length of the CDR3 is 13 residues. With 2 bases removed from V and 4 bases from J, the gap between germline ends came to 11 bases. The CDR3 nucleotides are TGTGCCTGGAGTTTCGTGGTGGGCACTGAAGCTTTCTTT. Translating it yields CAWSFVVGTEAFF.

This clonotype came up once. The CDR3 sequence is CASSRLLETQYF. In nucleotides, the CDR3 is TGTGCCAGCAGTCGTCTGCTGGAGACCCAGTACTTC. The chain couples TRBV12-3 or TRBV12-4 to TRBJ2-5, with D unclear. V lost 5 bases, J lost 5 bases, and 9 bases lay in between. The CDR3 totals 12 residues.

This clonotype was counted ten times or more. J is TRBJ2-5 and V is TRBV6-1; 7 nucleotides match TRBD2. The J segment lost 5 bases and the V segment lost 4 bases, leaving 7 bases of the junction unmatched. CDR1 and CDR2 (germline): MNHNS, SASEGT. The CDR3 contains 14 residues. The CDR3 loop is CASSAGGLGETQYF. The CDR3 nucleotides read TGTGCCAGCAGTGCGGGGGGATTGGGCGAGACCCAGTACTTC.

This clonotype was picked up a small number of times. The gene calls are TRBV24-1 and TRBJ2-7, with TRBD2 as a possible D gene (6 bases). Germline assignment: CDR1 KGHDR and CDR2 SFDVKD. Trimming pared 5 bases from V and 2 bases from J, leaving 15 bases between. The CDR3 consists of 15 residues. The DNA for the CDR3 is TGTGCCACCAGTGTTTTAGCGGATAACACCTACGAGCAGTACTTC. Its translation is CATSVLADNTYEQYF.

As concerns this clonotype: Germline and junction disagree at one end, which may indicate a read error. CDR3 DNA: TGTGTCACCAGCACCCAACAAGGCTCACCCCTCCACTTT. Translation gives CVTSTQQGSPLHF. The chain is built from TRBV15 and TRBJ1-6; D gene unclear. The CDR3 consists of 13 residues. CDR1 and CDR2 (germline): LNHNV, YYDKDF (reference sequence).

The CDR3 here is CASSPGQGVGNEQFF. The CDR3 DNA sequence: TGTGCCAGCAGTCCGGGACAGGGGGTTGGTAATGAGCAGTTCTTC. This chain links TRBV6-1 with TRBJ2-1; 11 bases map to TRBD1. Trimming took 5 bases from V and 7 from J; bases not matched to a gene: 7. From germline, CDR1 is MNHNS and CDR2 SASEGT. The CDR3 spans 15 residues.

This clonotype came up many times. V gene TRBV27 combines with J gene TRBJ1-5; no definite D call. The CDR3 sequence is 12 residues long. V was shortened by 4 bases and J by 3 bases, with 4 bases between the two germline ends. Germline CDR1 is MNHEY and CDR2 is SMNVEV (reference sequence). The DNA of the CDR3 is TGTGCCAGCAGTTCCTTCAATCAGCCCCAGCATTTT. As protein: CASSSFNQPQHF.

The V and J genes are TRBV6-1 and TRBJ1-2; D ambiguous. The V gene lost 0 bases and the J gene lost 2 bases, with 4 bases spanning the gap. Germline loops: CDR1 MNHNS, CDR2 SASEGT. The CDR3 runs 13 residues. CDR3 nucleotides: TGTGCCAGCAGTGAAGCCGGGAACTATGGCTACACCTTC. Translation gives CASSEAGNYGYTF.

This clonotype was detected many times. The chain couples TRBV9 to TRBJ2-2; TRBD1 aligns across 7 bases. After removal of 1 base from V and 3 bases from J, the junction contained 6 bases not matched to a gene. The CDR3 runs to 16 residues. CDR1 is SGDLS and CDR2 is YYNGEE in the germline V gene. CDR3 protein: CASSVQGGVDTGELFF. The DNA of the CDR3 is TGTGCCAGCAGCGTACAAGGGGGCGTTGACACCGGGGAGCTGTTTTTT.

This clonotype was observed many times. The V and J genes are TRBV7-9 and TRBJ2-1, with D perhaps matching TRBD1 (6 bases). Germline V lookup: CDR1 SEHNR, CDR2 FQNEAQ (reference sequence). The CDR3 has 13 residues. The germline V and J ends were trimmed by 5 bases and 7 bases, with 12 bases remaining between them. DNA of the CDR3: TGTGCCAGCAGCCCAACAGGGAAGAATGAGCAGTTCTTC. Protein sequence: CASSPTGKNEQFF. The complete variable domain, with remaining parts taken from reference TRBV7-9 and TRBJ2-1, reads DTGVSQNPRHKITKRGQNVTFRCDPISEHNRLYWYRQTLGQGPEFLTYFQNEAQLEKSRLLSDRFSAERPKGSFSTLEIQRTEQGDSAMYLCASSPTGKNEQFFGPGTRLTVL.

Many counts were recorded for this clonotype. This chain uses TRBV4-1 with TRBJ2-3; unclear D gene. Germline V lookup: CDR1 MGHRA, CDR2 YSYEKL. V gave up 4 bases and J gave up 4 bases, with 18 bases separating them. The CDR3 covers 16 residues. This CDR3 is CASSPGPFHEPDTQYF. CDR3 nucleotides: TGCGCCAGCAGCCCTGGACCATTCCACGAGCCAGATACGCAGTATTTT.

V is TRBV7-3 and J is TRBJ2-5, with D unclear. The CDR3 spans 14 residues. Trimming left V 5 bases short and J 5 bases short, with 15 bases between. Germline CDR1 and CDR2: SGHTA and FQGTGA. CDR3 loop: CASSLGPLGETQYF. The CDR3 DNA follows: TGTGCCAGCAGCCTTGGTCCCCTGGGGGAGACCCAGTACTTC.

The V and J genes are TRBV14 and TRBJ2-1; 7 nucleotides match TRBD2. The CDR3 has 16 amino acids. Germline values: CDR1 SGHDN, CDR2 FVKESK. V shed 1 base and J 5 bases; nucleotides not matched to a gene: 8. CDR3 bases: TGTGCCAGCAGCCAAGTCGAGCTAGCGGAAAACAATGAGCAGTTCTTC. Its translation: CASSQVELAENNEQFF.

Turning to this clonotype: One end of the junction is discordant with germline, which a read error may explain. The chain joins TRBV5-4 to TRBJ2-1; the D call may be TRBD1 or TRBD2 (12 bases each). CDR1 SGHNT and CDR2 YYREEE come from the germline V gene (reference sequence). The CDR3 contains 19 residues. In DNA form, the CDR3 reads TGTGCCAGCAGCGTACCGGGACAGGGGGCTAGCGGGAGGGCCGGTGAGCGGTTCTTC. It codes for CASSVPGQGASGRAGERFF.

In the case of this clonotype: One end of the junction varies from germline; a read error may be responsible. This chain connects TRBV29-1 to TRBJ2-1; possibly TRBD2 for D (5 bases). CDR3 size: 13 residues. The germline gives CDR1 SQVTM, CDR2 ANQGSEA. The CDR3 bases are TGCAGCGTTGACGGGGTTAATTACAATGAGCAGTCCTTC. Amino acid sequence: CSVDGVNYNEQSF.

The chain joins TRBV28 to TRBJ1-2, with a weak D call TRBD1 (5 bases). Germline V gene sequence: CDR1 MDHEN, CDR2 SYDVKM. Between the trimmed V and J ends, which lost 5 bases and 6 bases, there was a span of 10 bases. The CDR3 has 12 amino acids. CDR3: CASSQGGHGYTF. DNA of the CDR3: TGTGCCAGCAGTCAGGGTGGCCATGGCTACACCTTC.

The V gene is TRBV12-3 or TRBV12-4, the J gene TRBJ1-2, with TRBD1 matching over 9 bases. V lost 5 bases, J lost 6 bases, and 7 bases stayed unmatched. This CDR3 has 14 residues. The CDR3 reads CASSTGTGLHGYTF. The CDR3 DNA reads as TGTGCCAGCAGTACCGGGACAGGGTTACATGGCTACACCTTC.

This clonotype was observed a few times. CDR3 DNA sequence: TGTGCCAGCAACAAGGGACAGTATAATTCACCCCTCCACTTT. The encoded protein is CASNKGQYNSPLHF. The chain is built from TRBV12-3 or TRBV12-4 and TRBJ1-6; TRBD1 matches at 7 bases. J gave up 4 bases and V 7 bases, and 4 bases lay outside the gene matches. The CDR3 contains 14 residues.